This entry lists 17 T cell receptor beta chains sequenced from one sample in a study of cytomegalovirus exposure and HLA in healthy donors. The PCR used 60 Vbeta and 13 Jbeta primers. Clones were sequenced by immunoSEQ multiplex PCR, and TCRdb holds only the in-frame ones, with some missing. This sample's table reports 200,000 or so clones. Sample: PBMCs. The receptor set was obtained from a girl aged 2-10 years in good health and CMV-seropositive.

The V and J genes are TRBV2 and TRBJ2-3; 9 nucleotides agree with TRBD2. The V segment lost 5 bases and the J segment 3 bases; nucleotides outside the gene matches: 12. This CDR3 comprises 17 residues. Looked up from germline, CDR1 is SNHLY and CDR2 is FYNNEI. CDR3 in DNA: TGTGCCAGCAGTCCCCTTTTGGGACTAGCTTGGACAGATACGCAGTATTTT. It encodes CASSPLLGLAWTDTQYF.

V gene TRBV6-5 combines with J gene TRBJ1-3; D gene unclear. Germline values: CDR1 MNHEY, CDR2 SVGAGI. The CDR3 is 12 amino acids. V was pared by 8 bases and J by 4 bases, with 9 bases between. CDR3 DNA sequence: TGTGCCAGCGGGAGGGCGGGAAACACCATATATTTT. This encodes CASGRAGNTIYF.

This chain connects TRBV27 to TRBJ1-1; D not resolved. V was cut by 8 bases and J by 0 bases, with 19 bases left in between. From germline, CDR1 is MNHEY and CDR2 SMNVEV (reference sequence). The CDR3 is 16 residues long. CDR3 residues: CASRKVAGPMNTEAFF. CDR3 nucleotide sequence: TGTGCCAGCCGAAAAGTGGCAGGTCCCATGAACACTGAAGCTTTCTTT.

The chain links TRBV2 to TRBJ2-6, with D possibly matching TRBD2 (5 bases). Germline-derived CDR1 and CDR2 are SNHLY and FYNNEI. V lost 7 bases, J lost 0 bases, and 7 bases lay in between. There are 14 residues in the CDR3. CDR3 coding DNA: TGTGCCAGCATGAGGGACTCTGGGGCCAACGTCCTGACTTTC. Translation: CASMRDSGANVLTF. The whole variable domain, remainder taken from reference TRBV2 and TRBJ2-6, is EPEVTQTPSHQVTQMGQEVILRCVPISNHLYFYWYRQILGQKVEFLVSFYNNEISEKSEIFDDQFSVERPDGSNFTLKIRSTKLEDSAMYFCASMRDSGANVLTFGAGSRLTVL.

This sequence joins TRBV28 and TRBJ2-5; maybe TRBD1 (5 bases). CDR1 is MDHEN and CDR2 is SYDVKM in the germline V gene. The CDR3 runs to 16 residues. V was cut by 3 bases and J by 4 bases, with 18 bases left in between. The CDR3, as DNA: TGTGCCAGCAGTTTGGTAGGGGATTATTTGGTAGAGACCCAGTACTTC. This sequence encodes CASSLVGDYLVETQYF. The complete variable domain, with remaining parts taken from reference TRBV28 and TRBJ2-5, reads DVKVTQSSRYLVKRTGEKVFLECVQDMDHENMFWYRQDPGLGLRLIYFSYDVKMKEKGDIPEGYSVSREKKERFSLILESASTNQTSMYLCASSLVGDYLVETQYFGPGTRLLVL.

The chain uses TRBV2 and TRBJ2-2; D is perhaps TRBD2 (6 bases). Germline lookup yields CDR1 SNHLY and CDR2 FYNNEI. V lost 7 bases and J 6 bases, leaving 9 bases between the germline ends. The CDR3 runs 12 residues. DNA of the CDR3: TGTGCCAGCATTGGGGAGGCCGGGGAGCTGTTTTTT. Translating gives CASIGEAGELFF.

The rearrangement joins TRBV7-9 to TRBJ2-1; D might be TRBD1 (6 bases). V was shortened by 8 bases and J by 4 bases, with 15 bases between the two germline ends. Germline V gene data show CDR1 as SEHNR and CDR2 as FQNEAQ (reference sequence). The CDR3 has 14 amino acids. CDR3 DNA: TGTGCCAGCCAACAGGGAATCCCGTACAATGAGCAGTTCTTC. Protein product: CASQQGIPYNEQFF.

This rearrangement joins TRBV9 to TRBJ1-2; 10 bases are shared with TRBD1. Germline-derived CDR1 and CDR2 are SGDLS and YYNGEE. With V trimmed by 7 bases and J by 4 bases, 13 bases remained unmatched. CDR3 length: 16 amino acids. This CDR3 reads CASGATGTGVGYGYTF. Written as DNA, the CDR3 is TGTGCCAGCGGCGCAACCGGGACAGGGGTCGGCTATGGCTACACCTTC. Filled out from reference TRBV9 and TRBJ1-2, the complete variable domain reads DSGVTQTPKHLITATGQRVTLRCSPRSGDLSVYWYQQSLDQGLQFLIQYYNGEERAKGNILERFSAQQFPDLHSELNLSSLELGDSALYFCASGATGTGVGYGYTFGSGTRLTVV.

This chain connects TRBV14 to TRBJ2-1; maybe TRBD2 (5 bases). CDR1 SGHDN and CDR2 FVKESK come from the germline V gene. The V and J ends lost 4 bases and 1 base respectively, with 14 bases between them. The CDR3 runs 16 residues. In nucleotides, the CDR3 is TGTGCCAGCAGCCCCACTAGTGCCCTGTCCTACAATGAGCAGTTCTTC. Translation: CASSPTSALSYNEQFF.

The chain carries TRBV5-4 and TRBJ1-1, with D perhaps matching TRBD1 (5 bases). The CDR3 contains 15 residues. The germline V gene encodes CDR1 SGHNT and CDR2 YYREEE (reference sequence). Trimming took 5 bases from V and 4 from J, leaving 18 bases between them. This CDR3 is CASRRTLIGGTEAFF. In DNA, the CDR3 is TGTGCCAGCAGACGGACACTCATAGGTGGCACTGAAGCTTTCTTT.

The chain has TRBV19 and TRBJ2-1, with TRBD2 identical over 7 bases. The ends lost 5 bases at V and 2 bases at J; junction bases unmatched: 6. Per germline, CDR1 LNHDA and CDR2 SQIVND (reference sequence). CDR3 length equals 15 residues. The CDR3 loop reads CASSFTGGTYNEQFF. CDR3 DNA: TGTGCCAGTAGTTTCACGGGGGGAACCTACAATGAGCAGTTCTTC.

The V call is TRBV5-4, the J call TRBJ2-6; TRBD1 might be the D (5 bases). With 0 bases removed from V and 3 bases from J, the gap between germline ends came to 10 bases. The germline V gene encodes CDR1 SGHNT and CDR2 YYREEE (reference sequence). The CDR3 runs 16 residues. The CDR3 DNA sequence: TGTGCCAGCAGCTTGGAAGGGGCGCTTGGGGCCAACGTCCTGACTTTC. Its protein is CASSLEGALGANVLTF. Together with reference TRBV5-4 and TRBJ2-6, the CDR3 gives the full variable domain: ETGVTQSPTHLIKTRGQQVTLRCSSQSGHNTVSWYQQALGQGPQFIFQYYREEENGRGNFPPRFSGLQFPNYSSELNVNALELDDSALYLCASSLEGALGANVLTFGAGSRLTVL.

The chain has TRBV7-2 and TRBJ2-7, with TRBD2 identical over 7 bases. J lost 2 bases, V lost 5 bases, and 9 bases had no gene match. This CDR3 comprises 15 residues. Germline V CDR1 and CDR2: SGHTA, FQGNSA. The CDR3 region is CASSKSAGVTYEQYF. The CDR3 DNA sequence: TGTGCCAGCAGCAAAAGCGCGGGAGTTACCTACGAGCAGTACTTC.

A word on this clone: The same CDR3 can be traced to other DNA sequences in this sample. The chain has TRBV5-1 and TRBJ2-7; the D gene is possibly TRBD2 (5 bases). CDR3 length equals 15 residues. CDR1 SGHRS and CDR2 YFSETQ come from the germline V gene. V shed 1 base and J shed 0 bases, with 11 bases lying between them. This CDR3 reads CASSLSSGSSYEQYF. The CDR3 region has the DNA TGCGCCAGCAGCTTGTCGTCGGGGAGCTCCTACGAGCAGTACTTC.

This rearrangement joins TRBV9 to TRBJ2-1; TRBD1 matches 7 bases. The CDR3 totals 14 residues. Germline-derived CDR1 and CDR2 are SGDLS and YYNGEE. V shed 3 bases and J 7 bases; nucleotides not matched to a gene: 7. CDR3 coding DNA: TGTGCCAGCAGCGGCACAGGGGAGTCAAATGAGCAGTTCTTC. Protein sequence: CASSGTGESNEQFF.

The rearrangement joins TRBV5-6 to TRBJ2-7, with TRBD1 identical over 9 bases. Germline V lookup: CDR1 SGHDT, CDR2 YYEEEE. The CDR3 totals 16 residues. Trimming cost V 0 bases and J 4 bases; bases outside gene matches: 8. The CDR3 sequence: CASSLAIGTGIYEQYF. Here the CDR3 DNA reads TGTGCCAGCAGCTTGGCTATTGGGACAGGGATATACGAGCAGTACTTC.

V and J are TRBV9 and TRBJ1-1, with 11 positions matching TRBD1. The length of the CDR3 is 15 residues. V trimming: 0 bases; J trimming: 5 bases; junction bases outside the gene matches: 3. Germline V CDR1 and CDR2: SGDLS, YYNGEE. CDR3 nucleotides: TGTGCCAGCAGCGTAGCGGGGACAGGGGGAACTGAAGCTTTCTTT. Its protein is CASSVAGTGGTEAFF.